This T cell receptor beta chain was observed in a study of blood T cell repertoires in COVID-19. Here immunoSEQ multiplex PCR was the method, and the copy in TCRdb shows in-frame clones only, minus some. The top ten clones hold 8% to 9.5% of a sample with tens of thousands of clones, over 70% of them seen once. The V end was cut by 3 bases, the J end by 0 bases, with 12 bases between. This CDR3 contains 16 residues. Germline CDR1 and CDR2: MNHEY and SMNVEV (reference sequence). The chain is built from TRBV27 and TRBJ2-1, with D possibly being TRBD1 (6 bases). This sequence originates from a man aged 45-65 years with active COVID-19. The sequencing sample was made of peripheral blood. CDR3 region: CASSFLTQGSYNEQFF. In nucleotides, the CDR3 is TGTGCCAGCAGTTTCCTTACACAGGGCTCCTACAATGAGCAGTTCTTC.